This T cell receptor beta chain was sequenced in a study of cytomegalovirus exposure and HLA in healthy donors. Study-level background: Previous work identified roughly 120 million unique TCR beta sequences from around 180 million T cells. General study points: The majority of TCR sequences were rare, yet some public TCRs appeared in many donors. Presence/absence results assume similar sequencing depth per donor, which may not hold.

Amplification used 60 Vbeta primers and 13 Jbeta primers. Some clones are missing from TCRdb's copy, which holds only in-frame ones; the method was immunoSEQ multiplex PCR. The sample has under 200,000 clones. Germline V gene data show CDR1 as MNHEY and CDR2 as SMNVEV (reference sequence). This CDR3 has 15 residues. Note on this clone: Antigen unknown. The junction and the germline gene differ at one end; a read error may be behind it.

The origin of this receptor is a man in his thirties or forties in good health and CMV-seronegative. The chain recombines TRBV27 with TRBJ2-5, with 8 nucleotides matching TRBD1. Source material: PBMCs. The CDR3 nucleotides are TGTGCCAGCAGTTTATGGGGGACAGGCCTTGAGACCCGGTACTTC. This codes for CASSLWGTGLETRYF.